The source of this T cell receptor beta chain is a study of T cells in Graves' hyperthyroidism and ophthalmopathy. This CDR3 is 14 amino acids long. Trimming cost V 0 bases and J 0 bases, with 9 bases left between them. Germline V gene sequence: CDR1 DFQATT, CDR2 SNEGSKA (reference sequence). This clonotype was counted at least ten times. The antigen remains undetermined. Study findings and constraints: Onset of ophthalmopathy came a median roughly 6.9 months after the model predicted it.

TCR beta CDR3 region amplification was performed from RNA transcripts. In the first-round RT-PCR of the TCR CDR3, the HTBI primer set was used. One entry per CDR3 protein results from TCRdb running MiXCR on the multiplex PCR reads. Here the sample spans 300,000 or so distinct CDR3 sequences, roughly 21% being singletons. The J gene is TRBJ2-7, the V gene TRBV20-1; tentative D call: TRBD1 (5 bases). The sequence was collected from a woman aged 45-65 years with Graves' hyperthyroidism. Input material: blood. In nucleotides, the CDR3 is TGCAGTGCTAGAGAGCAGACAGTCTCCTACGAGCAGTACTTC. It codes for CSAREQTVSYEQYF.